The T cell receptor (beta chain) under discussion was sequenced for a study of blood T cell repertoires in COVID-19. Across the whole study: Samples representing acute and convalescent COVID-19 were sourced from the United States, Italy and Spain. Sources were T cells, B-cell-depleted T cells, or PBMCs; the material itself was cDNA or gDNA.

Original processing notes: Using reference gene primer amplification, nucleated cell counts were estimated. Assay used: immunoSEQ multiplex PCR; TCRdb lists only in-frame clones, some missing. That table furnishes V, J and clone size, whereas the DNA furnished D and trimming. Of approximately 310,000 clones detected, 89% appear once; the ten largest clones hold approximately 5.5%. Everyone who took part was about 18 to 90 years old, and they came from about two dozen US areas. The length of the CDR3 is 13 residues. Trimming cost V 0 bases and J 4 bases, with 8 bases left between them. CDR1 and CDR2 (germline): SGHRS, YFSETQ.

V gene TRBV5-1 combines with J gene TRBJ2-7; D perhaps matches TRBD2 (5 bases). The sequenced sample was PBMCs or T cells enriched from blood (not recorded which). The clonotype was recovered from a man aged 60 to 75 who had recovered from COVID-19. The CDR3: CASSLAREYEQYF. In DNA, the CDR3 is TGCGCCAGCAGCTTGGCCCGGGAATACGAGCAGTACTTC.